Following are 12 T cell receptor beta chains from one sample sequenced in a study of shared clonotypes between healthy human individuals. CD8 cells regarded as naive lacked CD45RO, were positively chosen for CCR7, and omitted terminally differentiated effector memory CD45RA+ cells. Using immunoSEQ multiplex PCR, the repertoire was profiled, and TCRdb retains in-frame clones only, with some absent. The repertoire includes about 580,000 clones, about 98% of them detected once, and approximately 0.33% sits in the top ten. The sequencing input was naive CD8+ T cells sorted from blood. Source of these receptors: a young man in good health.

About this clone itself: Other DNA sequences of this sample code for an identical CDR3. CDR3 residues: CASSLVGGLNTEAFF. DNA for the CDR3: TGTGCCAGCAGCTTAGTGGGCGGCTTGAACACTGAAGCTTTCTTT. J is TRBJ1-1 and V is TRBV7-9; no clear D gene. This CDR3 is built from 15 residues. V was pared by 1 base and J by 0 bases, with 9 bases between. Germline assignment: CDR1 SEHNR and CDR2 FQNEAQ (reference sequence).

This sequence joins TRBV9 and TRBJ1-1, with TRBD1 as a possible D gene (6 bases). Germline CDR1 reads SGDLS; CDR2 reads YYNGEE. V lost 0 bases, J lost 4 bases, and 10 bases lay in between. The CDR3 runs to 14 residues. CDR3 sequence reads: CASSVDGGGTEAFF. Here the CDR3 DNA reads TGTGCCAGCAGCGTAGATGGGGGCGGCACTGAAGCTTTCTTT.

The CDR3 DNA reads TGTGCCAGCAGCGCCCCGCCTTGGGACCGTGGAAACACCATATATTTT. This gives the protein CASSAPPWDRGNTIYF. V gene TRBV9 combines with J gene TRBJ1-3, with a possible D match to TRBD1 (5 bases). The CDR3 loop spans 16 amino acids. Germline V gene lookup returns CDR1 SGDLS and CDR2 YYNGEE. V was cut by 3 bases and J by 3 bases, with 16 bases left in between.

The chain combines TRBV6-5 with TRBJ2-6; perhaps TRBD1 as D (5 bases). Germline V gives CDR1 MNHEY, CDR2 SVGAGI. Trimming cost V 2 bases and J 2 bases, with 7 bases left between them. The CDR3 loop spans 15 amino acids. CDR3 protein: CASSYDRAGANVLTF. In nucleotides, the CDR3 is TGTGCCAGCAGTTACGACAGAGCTGGGGCCAACGTCCTGACTTTC.

The CDR3 nucleotides are TGTGCCAGTGGGGGCTATGGCTACACCTTC. Protein sequence: CASGGYGYTF. The chain is built from TRBV19 and TRBJ1-2, with D possibly being TRBD1 (5 bases). In germline, CDR1 is LNHDA, CDR2 SQIVND (reference sequence). This CDR3 contains 10 residues. Deletions cut 8 bases from V and 4 bases from J, with 5 bases between.

This chain joins TRBV18 and TRBJ2-2, with 9 bases that match TRBD2. Germline CDR1 KGHSH, CDR2 LQKENI. The CDR3 consists of 17 residues. The J segment lost 0 bases and the V segment lost 4 bases, leaving 6 bases of the junction unmatched. The CDR3 loop is CASSRLLAGTNTGELFF. DNA of the CDR3: TGTGCCAGCTCACGGCTGCTAGCGGGAACGAACACCGGGGAGCTGTTTTTT.

The chain combines TRBV15 with TRBJ2-7; D ambiguous. Trimming took 3 bases from V and 3 from J, leaving 12 bases between them. The CDR3 extends over 14 amino acids. CDR1 and CDR2 (germline): LNHNV, YYDKDF (reference sequence). CDR3: CATSSVNQVYEQYF. In DNA form, the CDR3 reads TGTGCCACCAGCAGCGTAAATCAGGTCTACGAGCAGTACTTC.

The V call is TRBV27, the J call TRBJ2-5, with unresolved D. Trimming removed 6 bases at V and 2 bases at J, with 10 bases between. Germline V gene sequence: CDR1 MNHEY, CDR2 SMNVEV (reference sequence). CDR3 length: 13 residues. DNA of the CDR3: TGTGCCAGCAGCAGAGCAGAACAAGAGACCCAGTACTTC. Encoded protein: CASSRAEQETQYF.

The sample holds one count of this clone. The gene calls are TRBV4-1 and TRBJ2-1; the match to TRBD2 covers 13 bases. The V and J ends lost 4 bases and 4 bases, in that order; junction bases with no gene match: 4. CDR1 and CDR2 from the germline V gene are MGHRA and YSYEKL. This CDR3 spans 16 amino acids. Here the CDR3 DNA reads TGCGCCAGCAGCCGCGTACTAGCGGGAGGGTACAATGAGCAGTTCTTC. Translated, it gives CASSRVLAGGYNEQFF.

The chain carries TRBV7-9 and TRBJ2-7, with D perhaps matching TRBD1 (6 bases). This CDR3 contains 15 residues. The ends were cut back, 3 bases at V and 0 bases at J, with 12 bases in the middle. Per the germline V gene, CDR1 is SEHNR and CDR2 is FQNEAQ (reference sequence). CDR3 protein: CASSFTGPASYEQYF. In DNA form, the CDR3 reads TGTGCCAGCAGCTTTACAGGGCCAGCCTCCTACGAGCAGTACTTC.

The CDR3 protein is CASSPTGNSDEQYF. In DNA, the CDR3 is TGTGCCAGCAGCCCAACAGGGAATTCGGACGAGCAGTACTTC. The chain combines TRBV14 with TRBJ2-7; possibly TRBD1 for D (6 bases). Trimming shortened V by 4 bases and J by 5 bases, and 15 bases separated the two germline ends. This CDR3 is built from 14 residues. CDR1 SGHDN and CDR2 FVKESK come from the germline V gene.

The rearrangement joins TRBV27 to TRBJ2-7; D remains unclear. CDR1 is MNHEY, CDR2 SMNVEV, per germline (reference sequence). The CDR3 has 15 amino acids. V was pared by 6 bases and J by 3 bases, with 18 bases between. The CDR3 bases are TGTGCCAGCAGACAAAAACCGGTGACGGACTACGAGCAGTACTTC. It translates to CASRQKPVTDYEQYF.